A selection of T cell receptor beta chains follows, all from one sample in a study of blood T cell repertoires in COVID-19. The table came from immunoSEQ multiplex PCR; TCRdb's copy has only in-frame clones and leaves some out. Of 300,000 to 400,000 clones in the sample, approximately 88% were seen once. Material: peripheral blood. These receptors all stem from a man under 40 with COVID-19, enrolled during active disease. CDR3s include the opening cysteine and the closing phenylalanine or tryptophan. The D gene is left open where the match is weak. The size of a clone is reported for some rows only, either as once, few or many, or as a class for expanded clones.

. | . | TRBJ2-7 | TRBV28 | TGTGCCAGCAGTTTATCGCGCTTCCACTACGAGCAGTACTTC | CASSLSRFHYEQYF
. | . | TRBJ1-3 | TRBV6-6 | TGTGCCAGCAGTTCTACTGCAAACACCATATATTTT | CASSSTANTIYF
. | . | TRBJ2-7 | TRBV13 | TGTGCCAGCAGCGCCGAGGAGGACTCCTACGAGCAGTACTTC | CASSAEEDSYEQYF
. | . | TRBJ1-4 | TRBV28 | TGTGCCAGCAGTTTAAATAAGATGGGAGCGGGTACGAATGAAAAACTGTTTTTT | CASSLNKMGAGTNEKLFF
. | . | TRBJ1-1 | TRBV6-2/TRBV6-3 | TGTGCCAGCAGTTACCGGGATGGGGCTTTCTTT | CASSYRDGAFF
. | TRBD1 | TRBJ2-3 | TRBV6-6 | TGTGCCAGCAGCGACAAGGGGGCCGGCACAGATACGCAGTATTTT | CASSDKGAGTDTQYF
. | . | TRBJ2-7 | TRBV5-1 | TGCGCCAGCAGCCCCCTAGGGGGAAGTATCTACGAGCAGTACTTC | CASSPLGGSIYEQYF
. | . | TRBJ2-1 | TRBV6-5 | TGTGCCAGCAGTTTCTACTTGAGCAATGAGCAGTTCTTC | CASSFYLSNEQFF
once | TRBD1 | TRBJ1-1 | TRBV7-8 | TGTGCCAGCAGCTTAAGGGACAGGGGGCTGACTGAAGCTTTCTTT | CASSLRDRGLTEAFF
. | . | TRBJ1-2 | TRBV2 | TGTGCCAGCAGTGGGTCCAGGGGAGCTAACTATGGCTACACCTTC | CASSGSRGANYGYTF
few | . | TRBJ2-3 | TRBV7-9 | TGTGCCAGCACCCTAGATAGCACAGATACGCAGTATTTT | CASTLDSTDTQYF
. | TRBD2 | TRBJ2-3 | TRBV19 | TGTGCCAGTAGTATAGGTTCTAGCGGGAGAACAGATACGCAGTATTTT | CASSIGSSGRTDTQYF
. | . | TRBJ2-3 | TRBV6-6 | TGTGCCAGCAGTTACTCTTTAAGCACAGATACGCAGTATTTT | CASSYSLSTDTQYF
. | . | TRBJ1-5 | TRBV19 | TGTGCCAGTAATCGACTGGGCAATCAGCCCCAGCATTTT | CASNRLGNQPQHF
. | TRBD1 | TRBJ2-3 | TRBV6-1 | TGTGCCAGCAGTGAAGCGCTGACAGGGGGCAACGGGCAGTATTTT | CASSEALTGGNGQYF
. | . | TRBJ1-5 | TRBV7-2 | TGTGCCAGCAGCCCCGACAGGTCTAATCAGCCCCAGCATTTT | CASSPDRSNQPQHF
. | . | TRBJ1-4 | TRBV21-1 | TGTGCCAGCACCAAAGGGGCCAGGGGGCGGAATAATGAAAAACTGTTTTTT | CASTKGARGRNNEKLFF
. | TRBD1 | TRBJ1-5 | TRBV5-1 | TGCGCCAGCAGCTTGGATGACAGGGGTTATCAGCCCCAGCATTTT | CASSLDDRGYQPQHF
once | . | TRBJ1-1 | TRBV7-2 | TGTGCCAGCAGGTTAGAATCTCGGGTTCGCGAAGCTTTCTTT | CASRLESRVREAFF
. | . | TRBJ2-6 | TRBV7-3 | TGTGCCAGCAGCTTAGTACCAAGTTCGGCTGGGGCCAACGTCCTGACTTTC | CASSLVPSSAGANVLTF
. | . | TRBJ1-3 | TRBV30 | TGTGCCTGGAGTGTGGGGGGCACCATATATTTT | CAWSVGGTIYF
few | . | TRBJ2-7 | TRBV3-1/TRBV3-2 | TGTGCCAGCAGCCTCGGCGGCTCCCCAAACTTC | CASSLGGSPNF
. | . | TRBJ1-6 | TRBV6-5 | TGTGCCAGCAGCCGGACAGCTGGTAATTCACCCCTCCACTTT | CASSRTAGNSPLHF
. | . | TRBJ1-3 | TRBV9 | TGTGCCAGCAGCGCCCGGGAACGAAACACCATATATTTT | CASSARERNTIYF
few | TRBD2 | TRBJ2-3 | TRBV28 | TGTGCCAGCAGTTATGGACTAGCGAGGCCAGATACGCAGTATTTT | CASSYGLARPDTQYF
. | TRBD1 | TRBJ1-5 | TRBV2 | TGTGCCAGCAGTGGCGACAGGGTATCGGTGAGCAATCAGCCCCAGCATTTT | CASSGDRVSVSNQPQHF
. | . | TRBJ1-1 | TRBV5-4 | TGTGCCAGCAGCTTGGAGGGGAGGACTGAAGCTTTCTTT | CASSLEGRTEAFF
. | . | TRBJ1-3 | TRBV6-6 | TGTGCCAGCAGGGAGGGAGGAGGAAACACCATATATTTT | CASREGGGNTIYF
. | TRBD2 | TRBJ2-1 | TRBV11-3 | TGTGCCAGCAGCTTAGCGGGGACTAGCGGGGGTAGTGATGAGCAGTTCTTC | CASSLAGTSGGSDEQFF
. | TRBD1 | TRBJ1-5 | TRBV7-2 | TGTGCCAGCAGCTCCCGGACAGGGGGGGGCAATCAGCCCCAGCATTTT | CASSSRTGGGNQPQHF
once | TRBD1 | TRBJ2-1 | TRBV11-3 | TGTGCCAGCAGCAACCGACAGGGGGCCTACAATGAGCAGTTCTTC | CASSNRQGAYNEQFF
. | . | TRBJ2-7 | TRBV2 | TGTGCCAGCAGCAGGGGGGACGAGCAGTACTTC | CASSRGDEQYF
. | TRBD2 | TRBJ2-5 | TRBV7-9 | TGTGCCAGCAGCTCCAAGGAGCGGGGTTGGGAGACCCAGTACTTC | CASSSKERGWETQYF
. | . | TRBJ2-7 | TRBV21-1 | TGTGCCAGCTACTTCCGGGACACCGGATCGACTAGCGGTACCTACGAGCAGTACTTC | CASYFRDTGSTSGTYEQYF
. | TRBD2 | TRBJ2-5 | TRBV5-4 | TGTGCCAGCAGCTTGGAAACCAGGACTAGCGGCCCCATGGCAGAGACCCAGTACTTC | CASSLETRTSGPMAETQYF
. | . | TRBJ2-7 | TRBV5-5 | TGTGCCAGCAGCTTGGAGCAGGACTGCTACTTC | CASSLEQDCYF